These 23 T cell receptor beta chains came from one sample sequenced in a study of cytomegalovirus exposure and HLA in healthy donors. A multiplex PCR was run with 60 Vbeta primers and 13 Jbeta primers. Assay: immunoSEQ multiplex PCR; the TCRdb copy retains only in-frame clones and omits some. In the table there are around 130,000 clones, over 50% of which are singletons. The specimen was PBMCs. These receptors were obtained from a middle-aged woman in good health and CMV-seropositive.

The chain recombines TRBV6-1 with TRBJ2-1; TRBD1 matches at 11 bases. From germline, CDR1 is MNHNS and CDR2 SASEGT. The junction had 9 bases not matched to a gene; V was cut back by 1 base and J by 4 bases. The CDR3 is 18 amino acids. The CDR3 sequence is CASSEGGGTGGIYNEQFF. The CDR3 coding sequence is TGTGCCAGCAGTGAAGGGGGGGGGACAGGGGGAATATACAATGAGCAGTTCTTC.

This clone has just a few counts. This chain links TRBV4-2 with TRBJ2-7; 13 nucleotides agree with TRBD2. V gave up 5 bases and J gave up 2 bases; unmatched junction bases: 6. From germline, CDR1 is LGHNA and CDR2 YNFKEQ. The CDR3 spans 16 residues. The CDR3 DNA reads as TGTGCCAGCAGCTCATGGACTAGCGGGAGACCCTACGAGCAGTACTTC. Encoded protein: CASSSWTSGRPYEQYF.

The chain uses TRBV5-1 and TRBJ1-6; D is uncertain. The CDR3 is 16 residues long. V lost 4 bases, J lost 4 bases, and 15 bases lay in between. Germline V gene sequence: CDR1 SGHRS, CDR2 YFSETQ. CDR3 protein: CASSTTVGGYNSPLHF. The CDR3 nucleotides are TGCGCCAGCAGCACAACAGTCGGTGGGTATAATTCACCCCTCCACTTT.

This clone was observed a single time. J is TRBJ2-1 and V is TRBV9; 12 bases fit TRBD1. The V gene's germline CDR1 is SGDLS and CDR2 YYNGEE. The length of the CDR3 is 18 residues. V lost 4 bases to trimming and J lost 6 bases; unmatched junction nucleotides: 14. This chain's CDR3 is CASSTTGTGGAEGNEQFF. In nucleotides, the CDR3 is TGTGCCAGCAGCACCACAGGGACAGGGGGCGCCGAAGGCAATGAGCAGTTCTTC.

V and J are TRBV5-6 and TRBJ1-2; D gene unclear. V was clipped by 4 bases and J by 0 bases, with 7 bases between them. Germline V CDR1 and CDR2: SGHDT, YYEEEE. The CDR3 contains 13 residues. CDR3 sequence reads: CASSLTANYGYTF. Here the CDR3 DNA reads TGTGCCAGCAGCCTAACTGCTAACTATGGCTACACCTTC.

This chain uses TRBV7-9 with TRBJ2-1; maybe TRBD1 (5 bases). Germline V gene data show CDR1 as SEHNR and CDR2 as FQNEAQ (reference sequence). CDR3 length: 13 residues. V dropped 1 base and J dropped 6 bases, with 7 bases sitting between them. The DNA for the CDR3 is TGTGCCAGCAGCTTAGAGACAGTCAATGAGCAGTTCTTC. This encodes CASSLETVNEQFF.

The chain has TRBV7-7 and TRBJ2-6; TRBD2 is a possible D gene (5 bases). Germline CDR1 reads SSHAT; CDR2 reads FNYEAQ (reference sequence). There are 13 residues in the CDR3. This chain's CDR3 is CVAGSSGANVLTF. The CDR3 DNA is TGTGTGGCGGGTAGCTCTGGGGCCAACGTCCTGACTTTC. The full variable domain, in which reference TRBV7-7 and TRBJ2-6 provide the parts outside the CDR3, is GAGVSQSPRYKVTKRGQDVTLRCDPISSHATLYWYQQALGQGPEFLTYFNYEAQPDKSGLPSDRFSAERPEGSISTLTIQRTEQRDSAMYRCVAGSSGANVLTFGAGSRLTVL.

This clone was picked up a small number of times. The chain recombines TRBV6-6 with TRBJ2-7; 7 bases line up with TRBD2. V shed 6 bases, J shed 5 bases, and the junction held 7 bases outside the gene matches. This CDR3 region has 13 residues. Germline CDR1 reads MNHNY; CDR2 reads SVGAGI (reference sequence). The DNA for the CDR3 is TGTGCCAGCAGCCCCGGGGAGGGGAACGAGCAGTACTTC. Translated: CASSPGEGNEQYF.

The chain couples TRBV5-1 to TRBJ2-7, with D perhaps TRBD1 (5 bases). The CDR3 totals 16 residues. The V and J ends lost 2 bases and 1 base respectively, with 16 bases between them. Germline lookup yields CDR1 SGHRS and CDR2 YFSETQ. The CDR3 DNA reads as TGCGCCAGCAGCTTAGGCACCGGAAAGGGGTCCTACGAGCAGTACTTC. Amino acids: CASSLGTGKGSYEQYF.

V gene TRBV7-9 combines with J gene TRBJ2-7, with a weak D call TRBD1 (5 bases). Germline CDR1 is SEHNR and CDR2 is FQNEAQ (reference sequence). The CDR3 contains 15 residues. Trimming pared 4 bases from V and 4 bases from J, leaving 17 bases between. In nucleotides, the CDR3 is TGTGCCAGCAGCTCTCCAGGGTTGGGGATTTACGAGCAGTACTTC. It codes for CASSSPGLGIYEQYF.

V gene TRBV28 combines with J gene TRBJ1-1, with D possibly being TRBD1 (6 bases). The ends were cut back, 6 bases at V and 4 bases at J, with 12 bases in the middle. Germline V CDR1 and CDR2: MDHEN, SYDVKM. This CDR3 comprises 13 residues. Written as DNA, the CDR3 is TGTGCCAGCAGAAGGGAAGGGGGCACTGAAGCTTTCTTT. Its translation is CASRREGGTEAFF.

Points on this clone: Other DNA sequences in the same sample also yield this CDR3. The rearrangement uses TRBV7-6 and TRBJ1-1, with a weak D call TRBD1 (5 bases). Per germline, CDR1 SGHVS and CDR2 FNYEAQ. V lost 5 bases to trimming and J lost 1 base, with 8 bases between them. This CDR3 has 13 residues. The CDR3 is CASSAGQNTEAFF. DNA of the CDR3: TGTGCCAGCAGCGCCGGACAGAACACTGAAGCTTTCTTT.

This chain joins TRBV2 and TRBJ2-5; 7 nucleotides match TRBD1. This CDR3 contains 11 residues. Germline CDR1 reads SNHLY; CDR2 reads FYNNEI. V was clipped by 8 bases and J by 5 bases; unmatched bases: 2. CDR3 nucleotide sequence: TGTGCCAGCGGGACAGTTGAGACCCAGTACTTC. It encodes CASGTVETQYF.

This clone was seen a few times. The V call is TRBV28, the J call TRBJ2-3; 8 bases match TRBD1. The V and J ends lost 6 bases and 2 bases, in that order; junction bases with no gene match: 7. Germline V lookup: CDR1 MDHEN, CDR2 SYDVKM. This CDR3 region has 15 residues. The CDR3 bases are TGTGCCAGCAGAACACAGGGGGGCCCCACAGATACGCAGTATTTT. It is translated as CASRTQGGPTDTQYF. Full variable domain (outside the CDR3, taken from reference TRBV28 and TRBJ2-3): DVKVTQSSRYLVKRTGEKVFLECVQDMDHENMFWYRQDPGLGLRLIYFSYDVKMKEKGDIPEGYSVSREKKERFSLILESASTNQTSMYLCASRTQGGPTDTQYFGPGTRLTVL.

The chain uses TRBV6-1 and TRBJ1-3, with a tentative D call TRBD1 (5 bases). The CDR3 totals 12 residues. Trimming cost V 3 bases and J 8 bases, with 8 bases left between them. Germline V lookup: CDR1 MNHNS, CDR2 SASEGT. CDR3: CASSEGLDTIYF. CDR3 sequence (DNA): TGTGCCAGCAGTGAGGGACTGGACACCATATATTTT.

For the CDR3, the DNA is TGCGCCAGCAGCTTGGCCTCACAGTCTCACAATGAGCAGTTCTTC. This encodes CASSLASQSHNEQFF. This sequence joins TRBV5-1 and TRBJ2-1; D remains ambiguous. Trimming removed 0 bases at V and 5 bases at J, with 12 bases between. This CDR3 is built from 15 residues. Germline V gives CDR1 SGHRS, CDR2 YFSETQ.

The chain recombines TRBV4-2 with TRBJ1-5; 7 positions match TRBD1. Germline CDR1 reads LGHNA; CDR2 reads YNFKEQ. The CDR3 length is 15 residues. The V segment lost 1 base and the J segment 4 bases; nucleotides outside the gene matches: 4. The CDR3 coding sequence is TGTGCCAGCAGCCAAGCCGCGACAGGGAATCAGCCCCAGCATTTT. It codes for CASSQAATGNQPQHF.

The CDR3 sequence: CATSRDIGWEQYF. The CDR3 bases are TGTGCCACCAGCAGAGATATCGGTTGGGAGCAGTACTTC. This chain uses TRBV15 with TRBJ2-7; no reliable D call. CDR3 size: 13 residues. The germline V gene has CDR1 LNHNV and CDR2 YYDKDF (reference sequence). Trimming took 0 bases from V and 7 from J, leaving 10 bases between them.

This chain uses TRBV5-1 with TRBJ1-1, with D uncertain. CDR1 is SGHRS, CDR2 YFSETQ, per germline. The V end was cut by 4 bases, the J end by 1 base, with 11 bases between. The CDR3 is 14 amino acids. The CDR3 sequence: CASSHEVGNTEAFF. DNA for the CDR3: TGCGCCAGCAGCCACGAGGTAGGGAACACTGAAGCTTTCTTT.

DNA of the CDR3: TGCGCCAGCAGCTTGGTGATAGCGGGGGGCTACAATGAGCAGTTCTTC. It encodes CASSLVIAGGYNEQFF. The chain has TRBV5-1 and TRBJ2-1; TRBD2 matches at 10 bases. V shed 0 bases and J 3 bases; nucleotides not matched to a gene: 3. The length of the CDR3 is 16 residues. Germline V gene sequence: CDR1 SGHRS, CDR2 YFSETQ. The full variable domain, in which reference TRBV5-1 and TRBJ2-1 provide the parts outside the CDR3, is KAGVTQTPRYLIKTRGQQVTLSCSPISGHRSVSWYQQTPGQGLQFLFEYFSETQRNKGNFPGRFSGRQFSNSRSEMNVSTLELGDSALYLCASSLVIAGGYNEQFFGPGTRLTVL.

The gene calls are TRBV5-1 and TRBJ2-1; D perhaps matches TRBD1 (6 bases). This CDR3 has 16 residues. V dropped 3 bases and J dropped 3 bases, with 16 bases sitting between them. The V gene's germline CDR1 is SGHRS and CDR2 YFSETQ. CDR3 nucleotides: TGCGCCAGCAGCTCCGGAGAGGGGGTTCTCTACAATGAGCAGTTCTTC. Amino acids: CASSSGEGVLYNEQFF.

This chain uses TRBV30 with TRBJ1-1, with TRBD1 identical over 12 bases. The CDR3 is 13 amino acids. The V and J ends lost 4 bases and 6 bases, in that order; junction bases with no gene match: 3. The germline V gene encodes CDR1 GTSNPN and CDR2 SVGIG (reference sequence). The CDR3 loop reads CAWTGTGGSEAFF. CDR3 nucleotide sequence: TGTGCCTGGACGGGGACAGGGGGCTCTGAAGCTTTCTTT.

The sample holds a few counts of this clone. V is TRBV6-1 and J is TRBJ1-5, with 7 bases aligning to TRBD1. With 8 bases clipped from V and 3 bases from J, the junction kept 4 bases outside the gene matches. The CDR3 extends over 13 amino acids. In germline, CDR1 is MNHNS, CDR2 SASEGT. CDR3 region: CASVQGDNQPQHF. CDR3 DNA sequence: TGTGCCAGCGTCCAGGGGGACAATCAGCCCCAGCATTTT.